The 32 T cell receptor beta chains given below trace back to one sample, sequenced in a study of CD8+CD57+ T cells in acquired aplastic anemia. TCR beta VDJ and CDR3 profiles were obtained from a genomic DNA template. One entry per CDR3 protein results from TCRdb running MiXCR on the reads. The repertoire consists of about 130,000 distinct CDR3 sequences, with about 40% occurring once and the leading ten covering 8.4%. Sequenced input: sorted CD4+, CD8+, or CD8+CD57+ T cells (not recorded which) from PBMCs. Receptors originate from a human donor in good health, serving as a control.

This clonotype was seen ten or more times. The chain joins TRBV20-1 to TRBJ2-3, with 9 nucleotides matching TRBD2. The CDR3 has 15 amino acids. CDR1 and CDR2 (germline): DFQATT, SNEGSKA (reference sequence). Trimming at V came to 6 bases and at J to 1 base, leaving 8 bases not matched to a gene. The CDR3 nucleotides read TGCAGTGCGAGCCCCCTAGCGGGGCGCACAGATACGCAGTATTTT. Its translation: CSASPLAGRTDTQYF.

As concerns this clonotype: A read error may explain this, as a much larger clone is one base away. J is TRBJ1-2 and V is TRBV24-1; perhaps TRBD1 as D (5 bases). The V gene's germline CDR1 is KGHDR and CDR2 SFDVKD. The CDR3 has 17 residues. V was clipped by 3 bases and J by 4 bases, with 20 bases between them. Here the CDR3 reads CATSDPRPGRRIYGYTF. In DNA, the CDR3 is TGTGCCACCAGTGATCCTCGCCCGGGACGCCGGATCTATGGCTACACCTTC.

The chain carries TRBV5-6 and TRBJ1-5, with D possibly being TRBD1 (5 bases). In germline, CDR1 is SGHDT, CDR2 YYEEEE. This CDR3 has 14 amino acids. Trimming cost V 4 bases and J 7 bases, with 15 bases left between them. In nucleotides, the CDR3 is TGTGCCAGCAGCCCCCCGGGGGTGCAACAGCCCCAGCATTTT. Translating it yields CASSPPGVQQPQHF.

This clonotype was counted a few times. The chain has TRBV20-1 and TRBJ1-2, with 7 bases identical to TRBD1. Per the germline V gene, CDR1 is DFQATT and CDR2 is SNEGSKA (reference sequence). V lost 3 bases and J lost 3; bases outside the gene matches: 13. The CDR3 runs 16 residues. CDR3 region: CSASFHPDRHDYGYTF. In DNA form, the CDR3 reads TGCAGTGCTAGTTTCCACCCGGACAGGCATGACTATGGCTACACCTTC.

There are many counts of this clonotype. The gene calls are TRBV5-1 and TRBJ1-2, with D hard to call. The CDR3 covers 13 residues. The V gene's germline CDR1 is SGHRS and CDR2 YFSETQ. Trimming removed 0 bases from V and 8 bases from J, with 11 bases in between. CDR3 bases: TGCGCCAGCAGCTTGGGCGCGGGCCGCGGCTACACCTTC. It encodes CASSLGAGRGYTF.

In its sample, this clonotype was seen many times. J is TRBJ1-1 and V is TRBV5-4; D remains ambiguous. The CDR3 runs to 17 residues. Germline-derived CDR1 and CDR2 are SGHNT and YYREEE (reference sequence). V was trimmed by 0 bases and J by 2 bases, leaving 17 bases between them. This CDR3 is CASSLGTAPLHNTEAFF. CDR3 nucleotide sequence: TGTGCCAGCAGCTTGGGGACGGCCCCACTCCATAACACTGAAGCTTTCTTT.

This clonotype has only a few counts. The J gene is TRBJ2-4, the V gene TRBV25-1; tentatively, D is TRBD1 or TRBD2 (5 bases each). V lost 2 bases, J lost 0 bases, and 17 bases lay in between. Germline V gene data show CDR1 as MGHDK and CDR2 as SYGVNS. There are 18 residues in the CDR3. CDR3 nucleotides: TGTGCCAGCAGTGAAGGTCATGGGGGAACAGAAGCCAAAAACATTCAGTACTTC. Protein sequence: CASSEGHGGTEAKNIQYF.

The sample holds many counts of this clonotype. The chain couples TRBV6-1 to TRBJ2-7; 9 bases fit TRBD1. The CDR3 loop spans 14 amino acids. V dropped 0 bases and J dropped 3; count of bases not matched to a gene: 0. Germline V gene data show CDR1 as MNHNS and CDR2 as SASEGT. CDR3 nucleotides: TGTGCCAGCAGTGAAGCGGGACAGGGCTACGAGCAGTACTTC. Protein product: CASSEAGQGYEQYF.

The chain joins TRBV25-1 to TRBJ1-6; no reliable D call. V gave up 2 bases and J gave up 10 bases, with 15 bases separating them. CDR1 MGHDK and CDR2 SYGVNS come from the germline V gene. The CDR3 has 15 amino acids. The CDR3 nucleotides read TGTGCCAGCAGTGAAGGCCAGAGGGTTTCGTCACCCCTCCACTTT. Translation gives CASSEGQRVSSPLHF.

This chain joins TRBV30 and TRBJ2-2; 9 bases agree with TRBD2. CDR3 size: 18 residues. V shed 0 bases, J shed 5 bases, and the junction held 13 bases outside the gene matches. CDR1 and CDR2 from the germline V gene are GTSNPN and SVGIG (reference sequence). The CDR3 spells CAWSVPRLGRGGTGELFF. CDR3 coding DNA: TGTGCCTGGAGTGTCCCCCGGTTAGGGCGGGGGGGTACCGGGGAGCTGTTTTTT.

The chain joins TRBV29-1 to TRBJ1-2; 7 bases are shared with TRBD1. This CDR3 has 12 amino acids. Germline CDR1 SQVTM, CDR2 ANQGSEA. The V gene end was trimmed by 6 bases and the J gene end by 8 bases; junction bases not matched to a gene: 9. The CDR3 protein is CSVSRGVHGYTF. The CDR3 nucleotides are TGCAGCGTGTCCAGGGGGGTGCACGGCTACACCTTC.

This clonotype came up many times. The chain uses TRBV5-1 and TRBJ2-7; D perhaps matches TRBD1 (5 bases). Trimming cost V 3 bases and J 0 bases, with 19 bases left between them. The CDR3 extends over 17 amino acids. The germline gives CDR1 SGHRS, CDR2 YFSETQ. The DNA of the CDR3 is TGCGCCAGCAGCTACGGACACCGGGCCGATGTCTCCTACGAGCAGTACTTC. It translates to CASSYGHRADVSYEQYF.

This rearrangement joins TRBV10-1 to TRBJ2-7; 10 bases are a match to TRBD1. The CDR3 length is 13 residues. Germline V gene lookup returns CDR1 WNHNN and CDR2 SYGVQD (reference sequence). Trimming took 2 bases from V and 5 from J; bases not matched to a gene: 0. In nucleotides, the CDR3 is TGCGCCAGCAGTGAGGGGACAGGGGACGAGCAGTACTTC. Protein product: CASSEGTGDEQYF.

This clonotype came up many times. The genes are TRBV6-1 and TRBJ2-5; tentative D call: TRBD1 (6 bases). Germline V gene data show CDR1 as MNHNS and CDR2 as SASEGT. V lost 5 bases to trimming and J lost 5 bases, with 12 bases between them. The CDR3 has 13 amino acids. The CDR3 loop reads CASSPQGRETQYF. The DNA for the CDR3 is TGTGCCAGCAGTCCACAGGGTCGCGAGACCCAGTACTTC.

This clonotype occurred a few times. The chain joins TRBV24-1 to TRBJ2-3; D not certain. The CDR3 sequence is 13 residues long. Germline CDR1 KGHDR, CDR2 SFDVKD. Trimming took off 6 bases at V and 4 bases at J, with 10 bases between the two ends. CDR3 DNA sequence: TGTGCCACCAGTTCTTTGTTGCCAGATACGCAGTATTTT. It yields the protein CATSSLLPDTQYF.

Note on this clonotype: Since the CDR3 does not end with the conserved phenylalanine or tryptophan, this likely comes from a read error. CDR3 in amino acids: CAGSFLTGEDISYEQYL. CDR3 in DNA: TGTGCCGGCAGTTTCCTGACAGGAGAAGATATCTCCTACGAGCAGTACCTC. The chain is built from TRBV25-1 and TRBJ2-7, with D perhaps matching TRBD1 (6 bases). Per the germline V gene, CDR1 is MGHDK and CDR2 is SYGVNS. This CDR3 comprises 17 residues.

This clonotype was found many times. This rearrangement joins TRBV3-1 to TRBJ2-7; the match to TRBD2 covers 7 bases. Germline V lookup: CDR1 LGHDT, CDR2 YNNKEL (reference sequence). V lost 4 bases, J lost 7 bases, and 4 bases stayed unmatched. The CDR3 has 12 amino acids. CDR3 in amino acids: CASSRGGIEQYF. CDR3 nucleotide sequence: TGTGCCAGCAGCCGGGGGGGGATTGAGCAGTACTTC.

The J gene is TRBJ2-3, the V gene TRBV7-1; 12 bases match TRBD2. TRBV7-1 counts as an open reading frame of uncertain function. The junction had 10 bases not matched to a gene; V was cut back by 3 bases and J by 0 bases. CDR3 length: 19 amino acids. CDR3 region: CASSSPGLAGGTSTDTQYF. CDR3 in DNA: TGTGCCAGCAGCTCCCCAGGGCTAGCGGGGGGGACCAGCACAGATACGCAGTATTTT.

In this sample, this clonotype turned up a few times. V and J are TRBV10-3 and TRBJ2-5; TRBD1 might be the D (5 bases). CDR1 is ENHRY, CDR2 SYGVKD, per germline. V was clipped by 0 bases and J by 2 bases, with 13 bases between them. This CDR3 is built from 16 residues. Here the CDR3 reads CAISESSGRKQETQYF. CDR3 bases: TGTGCCATCAGTGAGTCGTCAGGGCGAAAACAAGAGACCCAGTACTTC.

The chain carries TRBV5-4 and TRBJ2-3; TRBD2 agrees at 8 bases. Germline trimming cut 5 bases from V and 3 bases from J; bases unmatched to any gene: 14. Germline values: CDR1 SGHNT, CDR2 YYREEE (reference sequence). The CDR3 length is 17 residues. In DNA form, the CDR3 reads TGTGCCAGCAGGTTAGGGACCGGGGGGGCCCTGACAGATACGCAGTATTTT. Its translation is CASRLGTGGALTDTQYF.

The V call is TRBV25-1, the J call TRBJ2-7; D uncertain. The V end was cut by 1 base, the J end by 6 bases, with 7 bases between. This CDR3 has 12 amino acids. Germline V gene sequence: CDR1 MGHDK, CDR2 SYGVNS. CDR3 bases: TGTGCCAGCAGTGAATTTTTTTCCGAGCAGTACTTC. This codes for CASSEFFSEQYF.

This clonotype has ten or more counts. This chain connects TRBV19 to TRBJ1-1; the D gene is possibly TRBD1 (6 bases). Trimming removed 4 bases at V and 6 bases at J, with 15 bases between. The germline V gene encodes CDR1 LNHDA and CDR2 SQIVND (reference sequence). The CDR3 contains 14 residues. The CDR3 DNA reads TGTGCCAGTAGTACGTCCGGGGGGCTGCCTGAAGCTTTCTTT. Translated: CASSTSGGLPEAFF.

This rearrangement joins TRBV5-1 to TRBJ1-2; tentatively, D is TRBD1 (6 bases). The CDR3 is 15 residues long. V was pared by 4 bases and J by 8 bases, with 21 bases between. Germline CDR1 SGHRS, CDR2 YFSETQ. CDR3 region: CASSLTTGWADGYTF. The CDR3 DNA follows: TGCGCCAGCAGCCTAACTACAGGGTGGGCAGACGGCTACACCTTC.

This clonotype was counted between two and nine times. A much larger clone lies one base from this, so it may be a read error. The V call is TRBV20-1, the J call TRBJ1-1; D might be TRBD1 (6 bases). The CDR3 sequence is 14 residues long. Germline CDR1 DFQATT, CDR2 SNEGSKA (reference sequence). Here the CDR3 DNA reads TGCGGTGCTATCCCCCTTCAAACAGGGTCTGAAGCTTTCTTT. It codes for CGAIPLQTGSEAFF.

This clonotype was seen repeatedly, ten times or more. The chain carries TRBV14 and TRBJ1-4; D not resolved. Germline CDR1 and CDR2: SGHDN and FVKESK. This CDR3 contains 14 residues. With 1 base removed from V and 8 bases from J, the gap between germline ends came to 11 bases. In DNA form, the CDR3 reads TGTGCCAGCAGCCAAGTGAACGCCCGGGAAAAACTGTTTTTT. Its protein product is CASSQVNAREKLFF.

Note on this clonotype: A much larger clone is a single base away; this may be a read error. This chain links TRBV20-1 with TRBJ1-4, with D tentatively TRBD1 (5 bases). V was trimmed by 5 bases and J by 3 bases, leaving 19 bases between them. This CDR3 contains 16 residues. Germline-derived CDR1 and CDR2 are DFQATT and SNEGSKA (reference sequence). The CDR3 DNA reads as TGCAGTGCTTCACAGGAGGCGGGCAGGGCTAATGAAAAACTGTTTTTT. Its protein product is CSASQEAGRANEKLFF.

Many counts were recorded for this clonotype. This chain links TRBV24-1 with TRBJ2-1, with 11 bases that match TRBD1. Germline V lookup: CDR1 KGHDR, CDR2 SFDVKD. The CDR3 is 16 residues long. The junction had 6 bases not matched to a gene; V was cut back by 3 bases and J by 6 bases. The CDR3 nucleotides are TGTGCCACCAGTGATCCGGGACAGGGGGTAGGCAATGAGCAGTTCTTC. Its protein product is CATSDPGQGVGNEQFF.

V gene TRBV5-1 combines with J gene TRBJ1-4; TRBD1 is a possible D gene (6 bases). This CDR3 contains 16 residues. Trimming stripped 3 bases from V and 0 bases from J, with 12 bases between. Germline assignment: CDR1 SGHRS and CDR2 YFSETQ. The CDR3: CASSYRTAATNEKLFF. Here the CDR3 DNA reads TGCGCCAGCAGCTATAGGACAGCAGCAACTAATGAAAAACTGTTTTTT.

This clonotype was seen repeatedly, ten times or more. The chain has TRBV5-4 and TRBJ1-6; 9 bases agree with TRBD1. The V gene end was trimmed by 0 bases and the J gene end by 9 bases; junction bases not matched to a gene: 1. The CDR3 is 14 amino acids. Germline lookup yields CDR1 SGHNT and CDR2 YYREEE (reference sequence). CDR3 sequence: CASSLDRGLSPLHF. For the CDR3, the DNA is TGTGCCAGCAGCTTGGACAGGGGGCTTTCACCCCTCCACTTT. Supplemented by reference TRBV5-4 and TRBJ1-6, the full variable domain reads ETGVTQSPTHLIKTRGQQVTLRCSSQSGHNTVSWYQQALGQGPQFIFQYYREEENGRGNFPPRFSGLQFPNYSSELNVNALELDDSALYLCASSLDRGLSPLHFGNGTRLTVT.

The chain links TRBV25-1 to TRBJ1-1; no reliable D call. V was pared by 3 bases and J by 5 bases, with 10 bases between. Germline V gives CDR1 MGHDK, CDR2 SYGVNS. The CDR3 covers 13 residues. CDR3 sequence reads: CASSDPFRTEAFF. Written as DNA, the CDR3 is TGTGCCAGCAGTGACCCATTTCGGACTGAAGCTTTCTTT.

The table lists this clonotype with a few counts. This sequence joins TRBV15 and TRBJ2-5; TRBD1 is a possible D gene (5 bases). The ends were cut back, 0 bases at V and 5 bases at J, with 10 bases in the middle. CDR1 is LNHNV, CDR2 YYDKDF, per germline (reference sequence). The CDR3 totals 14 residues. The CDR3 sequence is CATSRDQGVETQYF. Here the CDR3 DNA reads TGTGCCACCAGCAGAGATCAAGGGGTGGAGACCCAGTACTTC.

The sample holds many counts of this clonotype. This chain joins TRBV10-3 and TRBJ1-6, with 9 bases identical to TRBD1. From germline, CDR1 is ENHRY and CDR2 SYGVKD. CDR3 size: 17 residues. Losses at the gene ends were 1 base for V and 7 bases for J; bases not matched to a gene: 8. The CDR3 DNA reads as TGTGCCATCAGTGAGTTCTTTCCGGGACAGGGCAATTCACCCCTCCACTTT. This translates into CAISEFFPGQGNSPLHF.